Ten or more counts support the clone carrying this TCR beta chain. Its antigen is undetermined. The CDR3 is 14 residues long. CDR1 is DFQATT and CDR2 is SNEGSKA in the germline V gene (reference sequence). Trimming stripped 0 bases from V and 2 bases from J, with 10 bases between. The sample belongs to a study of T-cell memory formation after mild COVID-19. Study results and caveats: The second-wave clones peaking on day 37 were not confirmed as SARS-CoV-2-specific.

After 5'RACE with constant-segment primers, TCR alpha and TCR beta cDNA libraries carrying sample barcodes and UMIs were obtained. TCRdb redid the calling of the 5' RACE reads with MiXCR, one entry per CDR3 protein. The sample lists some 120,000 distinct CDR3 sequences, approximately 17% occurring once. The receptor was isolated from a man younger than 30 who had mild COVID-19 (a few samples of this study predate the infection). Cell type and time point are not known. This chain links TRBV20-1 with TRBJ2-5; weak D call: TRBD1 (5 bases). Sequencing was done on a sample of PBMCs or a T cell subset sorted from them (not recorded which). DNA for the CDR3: TGCAGTGCTAGAGATGGACACATTCAAGAGACCCAGTACTTC. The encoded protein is CSARDGHIQETQYF.